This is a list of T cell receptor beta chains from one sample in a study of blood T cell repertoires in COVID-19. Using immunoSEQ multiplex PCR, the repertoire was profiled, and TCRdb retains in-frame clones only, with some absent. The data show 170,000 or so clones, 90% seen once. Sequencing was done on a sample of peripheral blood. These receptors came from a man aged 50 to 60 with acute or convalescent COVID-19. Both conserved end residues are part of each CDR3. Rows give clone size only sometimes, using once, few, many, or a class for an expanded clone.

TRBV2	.	CASHEGNSNQPQHF
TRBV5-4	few	CASSEYDTGVSPLHF
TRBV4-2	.	CASSQVLGQTYEQYF
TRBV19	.	CASKGQGGQPQHF
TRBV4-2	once	CASSQEGRRGNAGNTIYF
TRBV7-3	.	CASSSTGVGSEQYF
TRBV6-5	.	CASRDSFNYGYTF
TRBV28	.	CASRKLHRTSDEKLFF
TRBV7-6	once	CASSLAVPGAYNEQFF
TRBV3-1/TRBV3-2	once	CATRRTQGSGSPLHF
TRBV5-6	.	CASSGRTGEQPQHF
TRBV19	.	CASSIDINQPQHF
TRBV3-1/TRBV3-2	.	CASSQGSRGQYWYTQYF
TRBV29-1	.	CSVRLAVEQFF
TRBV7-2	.	CASSRPPGSGGAKNIQYF
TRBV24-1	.	CATSDSGVGNQPQHF
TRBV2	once	CASSESLAGDYEQYF
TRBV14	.	CASSQVGGATEAFF
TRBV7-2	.	CASSADTDTQYF
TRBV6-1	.	CASSERGIDLKLFF
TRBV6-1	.	CASSERGSSGNTIYF
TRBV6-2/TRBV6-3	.	CASSYGASNYGYTF
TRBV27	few	CASSPHNPTGGTPEAFF
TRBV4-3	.	CASSPRGTSTDTQYF
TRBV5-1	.	CASSLAQGRNSPLHF
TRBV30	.	CAWSRQGNSPLHF
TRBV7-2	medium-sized	CASSQGAVGYTF
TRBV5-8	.	CASSFGTYSNQPQHF
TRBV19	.	CASSMGFSSSPLHF
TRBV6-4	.	CASSPGGPIAKNIQYF
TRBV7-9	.	CASSLDADINEQFF
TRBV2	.	CASSLQGGVETQYF
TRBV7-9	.	CASSPTVFTESYEQYF
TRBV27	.	CASKTGGANTGELFF
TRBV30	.	CAWSVLTSGSTDTQYF
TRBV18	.	CASSYLGGDNQPQHF
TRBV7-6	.	CASSPPFFTGELFF
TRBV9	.	CASNPRGKASYNEQFF
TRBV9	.	CASSADTGRGNTGELFF
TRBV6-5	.	CASNPTGYSYNEQFF
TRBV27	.	CASSVGTALAGGADTQYF
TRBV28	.	CASSPPGGYYGYTF
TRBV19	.	CASSPTGGNTGELFF
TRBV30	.	CAWSFGQGAYEQYF
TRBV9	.	CASSPRGTGGTDTQYF
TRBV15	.	CATSRENSGTLHNEQFF
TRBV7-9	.	CASSYDSHNEQFF
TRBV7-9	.	CASSPPVAGSYNEQFF
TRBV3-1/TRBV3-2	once	CASSQGWSGGDNEQFF
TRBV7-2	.	CASSPGTSGGGHYNEQFF
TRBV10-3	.	CAISEQGAQNTEAFF
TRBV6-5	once	CASSYSETLNSPLHF
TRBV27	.	CASSTGYGYTF
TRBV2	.	CASRYTAYEQYF
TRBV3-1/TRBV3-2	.	CASSQSQSGGASSPLHF
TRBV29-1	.	CSVDPRGTSGAGDPRTDTQYF
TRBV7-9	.	CASSSGLSGYEQYF
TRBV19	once	CATKPWAGVNTEAFF
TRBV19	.	CASSIPPERVQETQYF